This record concerns one TCR beta chain sequence. Its antigen is as yet unknown. This sample was included in a study of vaccination effects on CD4 cells after COVID-19. The CDR3 is 14 residues long. The V and J ends lost 5 bases and 6 bases respectively, with 17 bases between them. CDR1 and CDR2 (germline): LNHDA, SQIVND (reference sequence). Data came from immunoSEQ multiplex PCR; TCRdb stores just in-frame clones and leaves some out. The table shows around 23,000 clones, with 76% occurring only once. CD4+ T cells specific for antigen were expanded with viral peptide pools by the ViraFEST assay before sequencing. With approximately 9 days of culture completed, CD4+ T cells were isolated. Vaccinated participants had no history of SARS-CoV-2 infection and tested negative for nucleocapsid antibodies. Cultivation was performed at a few million PBMC per well with around 10 IU/ml IL-2 and 9.5 to 10 ug/ml peptides added. Researchers swapped half the medium for IL-2 medium on both days 3 and 7.

This chain uses TRBV19 with TRBJ2-7; weak D call: TRBD2 (6 bases). The receptor was derived from a human donor who received a COVID-19 vaccine. Sequenced here: CD4+ T cells from PBMCs cultured with HCoV-NL63 spike peptides, sampled before COVID-19 vaccination. The CDR3 spells CASSVLASKGEQYF. CDR3 bases: TGTGCCAGTAGTGTACTAGCATCCAAAGGCGAGCAGTACTTC.